This T cell receptor beta chain was obtained from a study of T cell responses to AZD1222 COVID-19 vaccine. Notes on the study in general: Targets within unmutated variant regions were reportedly found for nearly half of spike-specific TCRs. Donors were chiefly white British, with a greater number of females, and clonal diversity was perhaps underestimated. Seropositive at baseline were only a handful of AZD1222 recipients.

This clone was detected once. As yet, its antigen is unknown. Sequenced by immunoSEQ multiplex PCR; TCRdb stores in-frame clones only, minus some. The repertoire includes over 120,000 clones, about 90% of them detected once, and 1.5% to 2% sits in the top ten. The sequence was obtained from an adult in good health. The sample consisted of peripheral blood, taken on day 0 of AZD1222 vaccination.

Here the CDR3 reads CASSIANEDTQYF. Here the CDR3 DNA reads TGTGCCAGCAGCATCGCCAACGAAGATACGCAGTATTTT. The chain links TRBV7-2 to TRBJ2-3, with D uncertain. CDR1 is SGHTA, CDR2 FQGNSA, per germline. Trimming took off 5 bases at V and 5 bases at J, with 11 bases between the two ends. This CDR3 spans 13 amino acids.